The 14 T cell receptor beta chains below come from one sample, sequenced in a study of CD8 T cells in Susac syndrome. RNA, at about 0.5 to 1 ug, was reverse transcribed with random hexamers. Via MiXCR, TCRdb re-called the immunoSEQ multiplex PCR reads, giving one row per CDR3 protein. The table records about 200,000 distinct CDR3 sequences, about 95% of them present only once. Material for sequencing was CD4+ T cells from PBMCs. The receptors were sampled from a human donor with multiple sclerosis.

The V call is TRBV5-5, the J call TRBJ1-5; D is perhaps TRBD1 (6 bases). Trimming took 3 bases from V and 16 from J, leaving 20 bases between them. Germline V gives CDR1 SGHKS, CDR2 YYEKEE (reference sequence). CDR3 length: 13 residues. The CDR3 DNA sequence: TGTGCCAGCAGCTGGGGCCCGGACAGTACCTTTCATTTT. Protein sequence: CASSWGPDSTFHF.

The chain is built from TRBV9 and TRBJ2-7, with 9 bases identical to TRBD2. From germline, CDR1 is SGDLS and CDR2 YYNGEE. The CDR3 totals 15 residues. The J segment lost 3 bases and the V segment lost 3 bases, leaving 7 bases of the junction unmatched. The CDR3 spells CASSAGASGVYEQYF. CDR3 nucleotides: TGTGCCAGCAGCGCGGGGGCTAGCGGGGTCTACGAGCAGTACTTC.

The chain employs TRBV28 and TRBJ2-7; TRBD1 aligns across 9 bases. Unmatched junction bases numbered 8, after V lost 6 bases and J lost 2 bases. This CDR3 contains 15 residues. Germline loops: CDR1 MDHEN, CDR2 SYDVKM. The CDR3 nucleotides read TGTGCCAGCAGCCTCCCGGGACAGGGAGCCTACGAGCAGTACTTC. Translation gives CASSLPGQGAYEQYF.

The rearrangement links TRBV20-1 to TRBJ2-5, with D perhaps TRBD1 or TRBD2 (5 bases each). V was clipped by 3 bases and J by 5 bases, with 13 bases between them. Germline CDR1 DFQATT, CDR2 SNEGSKA (reference sequence). The CDR3 contains 13 residues. CDR3 amino acids: CSASSPGTETQYF. Written as DNA, the CDR3 is TGCAGTGCTAGCTCCCCCGGGACCGAGACCCAGTACTTC.

CDR3 sequence: CASSVLAGSYNEQFF. DNA for the CDR3: TGTGCCAGCAGCGTATTGGCGGGGTCCTACAATGAGCAGTTCTTC. The chain recombines TRBV9 with TRBJ2-1, with a tentative D call TRBD2 (6 bases). V gave up 1 base and J gave up 1 base, with 9 bases separating them. Germline V gives CDR1 SGDLS, CDR2 YYNGEE. The CDR3 is made up of 15 amino acids.

This chain uses TRBV11-2 with TRBJ2-7; D possibly corresponds to TRBD1 (6 bases). V lost 5 bases, J lost 5 bases, and 16 bases lay in between. The CDR3 length is 14 residues. Germline values: CDR1 SGHAT, CDR2 FQNNGV. The CDR3: CASSTRQDVDEQYF. The CDR3 nucleotides are TGTGCCAGCAGCACCCGACAGGACGTGGACGAGCAGTACTTC.

The J gene is TRBJ2-1, the V gene TRBV30; D perhaps matches TRBD2 (7 bases). The CDR3 length is 15 residues. The V gene's germline CDR1 is GTSNPN and CDR2 SVGIG (reference sequence). The V gene lost 6 bases and the J gene lost 0 bases, with 15 bases spanning the gap. The DNA of the CDR3 is TGTGCCTGTTGGAGGGGGGGGAGCTCCTACAATGAGCAGTTCTTC. It encodes CACWRGGSSYNEQFF.

The V and J genes are TRBV6-5 and TRBJ1-6; tentatively, D is TRBD1 (5 bases). CDR3 length: 15 amino acids. Germline lookup yields CDR1 MNHEY and CDR2 SVGAGI. Trimming cost V 7 bases and J 8 bases, with 18 bases left between them. DNA of the CDR3: TGTGCCAGCACCACGTCGTTCAGGGCTTATTCACCCCTCCACTTT. This translates into CASTTSFRAYSPLHF.

This clonotype has only one observation. The CDR3 DNA is TGTGCCAGCAGCGAGACCCCTCGTGTCACAGATACGCAGTATTTT. Translating gives CASSETPRVTDTQYF. The genes are TRBV9 and TRBJ2-3; D not certain. The CDR3 has 15 residues. Trimming pared 3 bases from V and 2 bases from J, leaving 13 bases between. Germline V gene sequence: CDR1 SGDLS, CDR2 YYNGEE.

The chain uses TRBV29-1 and TRBJ2-5; a possible D gene is TRBD1 (5 bases). The germline gives CDR1 SQVTM, CDR2 ANQGSEA. The CDR3 contains 12 residues. Trimming took 8 bases from V and 3 from J, leaving 13 bases between them. The CDR3: CSTGFPEETQYF. DNA of the CDR3: TGCAGCACAGGCTTTCCAGAAGAGACCCAGTACTTC.

The V gene is TRBV29-1, the J gene TRBJ2-5; D not resolved. Germline values: CDR1 SQVTM, CDR2 ANQGSEA. Trimming took off 3 bases at V and 1 base at J, with 6 bases between the two ends. The CDR3 contains 12 residues. Written as DNA, the CDR3 is TGCAGCGTTGAGGCAGGCCAAGAGACCCAGTACTTC. Protein: CSVEAGQETQYF.

This clonotype was picked up one time. The genes are TRBV20-1 and TRBJ2-3; possible D gene TRBD2, 6 bases. Germline V gives CDR1 DFQATT, CDR2 SNEGSKA (reference sequence). The CDR3 extends over 14 amino acids. The V end lost 2 bases, the J end lost 4 bases, and 13 bases lay between the germline ends. In DNA form, the CDR3 reads TGCAGTGCTAGACGAAGCGGGCTGGCAGATACGCAGTATTTT. It translates to CSARRSGLADTQYF.

The rearrangement links TRBV12-3 or TRBV12-4 to TRBJ2-3; 8 bases map to TRBD1. The length of the CDR3 is 16 residues. Trimming at V came to 3 bases and at J to 4 bases, leaving 9 bases not matched to a gene. In nucleotides, the CDR3 is TGTGCCAGCAGTTTCTTGGGACAGGTTGTCGCAGATACGCAGTATTTT. This translates into CASSFLGQVVADTQYF.

The chain links TRBV6-2 or TRBV6-3 to TRBJ1-2; TRBD1 might be the D (5 bases). The V end was cut by 2 bases, the J end by 0 bases, with 10 bases between. CDR3 length: 15 amino acids. CDR1 is MNHEY and CDR2 is SVGEGT in the germline V gene. Here the CDR3 DNA reads TGTGCCAGCAGTTACAAGGGACGGACTAACTATGGCTACACCTTC. It yields the protein CASSYKGRTNYGYTF.